This is a list of T cell receptor beta chains from one sample in a study of T-cell reconstitution after alpha-beta-depleted transplantation in children. MiXCR, run by TCRdb on the PCR reads, gives a single entry per CDR3 protein. The sample yields 380,000 or so distinct CDR3 sequences, 13% seen once. Sequences were derived from PBMCs, sampled from the stem cell graft. The receptors originated from a human donor who donated a stem cell graft to a child with Fanconi anemia. CDR3s include the opening cysteine and the closing phenylalanine or tryptophan. A D gene is named only where the DNA matches it firmly. The listing skips clone size in some rows; elsewhere it reads once, few, many or a size class.

CDR3aa	CDR3nt	j_gene	len	d_gene	v_gene	abundance
CASKQGRTGELFF	TGCGCCAGCAAACAGGGACGCACCGGGGAGCTGTTTTTT	TRBJ2-2	13	.	TRBV10-2	few
CASSPDFIANTGELFF	TGTGCCAGCAGCCCGGACTTTATCGCGAACACCGGGGAGCTGTTTTTT	TRBJ2-2	16	.	TRBV7-8	few
CASSYNLRDRSYTF	TGCGCCAGCAGCTACAATCTGAGGGACCGAAGCTACACCTTC	TRBJ1-2	14	.	TRBV4-1	few
CASSTGEGNEQFF	TGTGCCAGCAGCACAGGGGAGGGCAATGAGCAGTTCTTC	TRBJ2-1	13	.	TRBV6-1	few
CASSYSKDTQYF	TGTGCCAGCAGTTACTCCAAAGATACGCAGTATTTT	TRBJ2-3	12	.	TRBV6-5	few
CASSEPGDLRETQYF	TGTGCCAGCAGTGAACCGGGGGACCTCAGGGAGACCCAGTACTTC	TRBJ2-5	15	.	TRBV2	.
CASSSSGAPVSEQFF	TGTGCCAGCAGTTCTAGCGGGGCCCCAGTGAGTGAGCAGTTCTTC	TRBJ2-1	15	TRBD2	TRBV12-3/TRBV12-4	.
CASSPEGLANHNEQFF	TGCGCCAGCAGCCCCGAGGGACTAGCGAATCACAATGAGCAGTTCTTC	TRBJ2-1	16	TRBD2	TRBV5-1	many
CSVGDRGDQPQHF	TGCAGCGTTGGGGACAGGGGGGATCAGCCCCAGCATTTT	TRBJ1-5	13	TRBD1	TRBV29-1	many
CASSPQKATGNSNEKLFF	TGTGCCAGCAGTCCCCAGAAAGCCACAGGGAATTCGAATGAAAAACTGTTTTTT	TRBJ1-4	18	.	TRBV6-5	many
CAISEPGGVKDEAFF	TGTGCCATCAGTGAGCCGGGAGGGGTTAAGGATGAAGCTTTCTTT	TRBJ1-1	15	.	TRBV10-3	few
CASSEDWGRASSTEAFF	TGTGCCAGCAGTGAAGATTGGGGAAGGGCGTCGAGCACTGAAGCTTTCTTT	TRBJ1-1	17	.	TRBV6-1	few
CASSQGDFEEQFF	TGCGCCAGCAGCCAGGGGGATTTTGAAGAGCAGTTCTTC	TRBJ2-1	13	TRBD1	TRBV10-1	.
CASSLALSIAGEQETQYF	TGTGCCAGCAGCTTAGCCCTCTCTATAGCGGGGGAGCAAGAGACCCAGTACTTC	TRBJ2-5	18	TRBD2	TRBV11-1	.
CASSPVDPGPDTQYF	TGTGCCAGCTCACCGGTTGATCCAGGACCAGATACGCAGTATTTT	TRBJ2-3	15	.	TRBV18	few
CATSRERGAANEQFF	TGTGCCACCAGCAGAGAACGGGGGGCAGCGAATGAGCAGTTCTTC	TRBJ2-1	15	.	TRBV15	many
CASSPRGTSYEQYF	TGTGCCAGCAGCCCCCGCGGGACAAGCTACGAGCAGTACTTC	TRBJ2-7	14	.	TRBV7-2	few
CASTLESGAYNEQFF	TGTGCCAGCACCCTAGAGTCGGGGGCCTACAATGAGCAGTTCTTC	TRBJ2-1	15	.	TRBV12-3/TRBV12-4	many
CASSTDSPATNEKLFF	TGCGCCAGCAGCACGGACAGCCCAGCAACTAATGAAAAACTGTTTTTT	TRBJ1-4	16	.	TRBV5-1	.
CASSLSGTTFDQQYF	TGTGCCAGCAGCCTATCCGGGACTACCTTTGATCAGCAGTACTTC	TRBJ2-7	15	TRBD2	TRBV4-2	few
CASSDGTANEKLFF	TGTGCCAGCAGCGACGGGACAGCTAATGAAAAACTGTTTTTT	TRBJ1-4	14	TRBD1	TRBV12-3/TRBV12-4	.
CSVDDRGGPTYNEQFF	TGCAGCGTTGATGATCGAGGGGGTCCCACTTACAATGAGCAGTTCTTC	TRBJ2-1	16	.	TRBV29-1	many
CSARNLGQGNSPLHF	TGCAGTGCTAGAAACCTGGGACAGGGGAATTCACCCCTCCACTTT	TRBJ1-6	15	TRBD1	TRBV20-1	few
CASSYAGLSQNTEAFF	TGTGCCAGCAGTTACGCAGGGCTATCCCAGAACACTGAAGCTTTCTTT	TRBJ1-1	16	.	TRBV6-5	few
CASSPMPGQGFYGYTF	TGTGCCAGCAGCCCCATGCCGGGACAGGGTTTTTATGGCTACACCTTC	TRBJ1-2	16	TRBD1	TRBV6-5	.
CASSYRDRGLNEQFF	TGTGCCAGCAGTTATAGGGACAGGGGTTTGAATGAGCAGTTCTTC	TRBJ2-1	15	TRBD1	TRBV12-3/TRBV12-4	few
CATQTENYGYTF	TGTGCCACCCAGACAGAGAACTATGGCTACACCTTC	TRBJ1-2	12	.	TRBV10-3	.
CSVGVSTEAFF	TGCAGCGTTGGGGTTTCTACTGAAGCTTTCTTT	TRBJ1-1	11	.	TRBV29-1	few
CATSTSRGGSYEQYF	TGTGCCACCAGCACCTCCCGGGGGGGCTCCTACGAGCAGTACTTC	TRBJ2-7	15	TRBD2	TRBV15	many
CASSSFGLNQPQHF	TGTGCCAGCAGTTCATTCGGGCTTAATCAGCCCCAGCATTTT	TRBJ1-5	14	.	TRBV12-3/TRBV12-4	few
CASSLSDSRNYNEQFF	TGCGCCAGCAGCTTATCCGACTCCCGGAATTACAATGAGCAGTTCTTC	TRBJ2-1	16	.	TRBV5-1	few
CASSYDSKETQYF	TGTGCCAGCAGCTATGACAGTAAAGAGACCCAGTACTTC	TRBJ2-5	13	.	TRBV11-2	.
CASSIGRSGESPLHF	TGCGCCAGCAGCATAGGACGGTCGGGGGAGTCACCCCTCCACTTT	TRBJ1-6	15	.	TRBV5-1	few
CASSERTETQYF	TGTGCCAGCAGTGAGCGGACAGAGACCCAGTACTTC	TRBJ2-5	12	.	TRBV2	many
CSASQVISYNEQFF	TGCAGTGCTAGTCAGGTAATATCCTACAATGAGCAGTTCTTC	TRBJ2-1	14	.	TRBV20-1	once
CSARTVPDTEAFF	TGCAGTGCTAGGACAGTTCCAGACACTGAAGCTTTCTTT	TRBJ1-1	13	.	TRBV20-1	few
CASSPTASDTQYF	TGTGCCAGCAGCCCCACAGCGAGTGATACGCAGTATTTT	TRBJ2-3	13	.	TRBV12-3/TRBV12-4	many
CASSRLAGFGGEQFF	TGTGCCAGCAGTCGACTAGCGGGGTTTGGGGGTGAGCAGTTCTTC	TRBJ2-1	15	TRBD2	TRBV2	few
CASSLPRVNEQFF	TGTGCCAGCAGTTTACCTCGGGTTAATGAGCAGTTCTTC	TRBJ2-1	13	.	TRBV27	many
CASSLQGSGANVLTF	TGTGCCAGCAGCTTACAGGGGTCTGGGGCCAACGTCCTGACTTTC	TRBJ2-6	15	TRBD1	TRBV5-5	many
CASSSPQTGINEKLFF	TGTGCCAGCAGCTCCCCACAGACAGGGATAAACGAAAAACTGTTTTTT	TRBJ1-4	16	TRBD1	TRBV7-8	.
CASSLDLAGGPGEQFF	TGTGCCAGCAGCTTAGATTTAGCGGGGGGGCCGGGTGAGCAGTTCTTC	TRBJ2-1	16	TRBD2	TRBV7-9	many
CASSPQEDTQYF	TGTGCCAGTAGTCCCCAAGAGGATACGCAGTATTTT	TRBJ2-3	12	.	TRBV19	.
CATSRVQGGNEKLFF	TGTGCCACCAGCAGAGTACAAGGGGGTAATGAAAAACTGTTTTTT	TRBJ1-4	15	.	TRBV15	.
CASSESIQATNYNEQFF	TGCGCCAGCAGTGAATCCATCCAGGCCACGAACTACAATGAGCAGTTCTTC	TRBJ2-1	17	.	TRBV10-2	many
CASSPRGTGVAGELFF	TGTGCCAGCAGTCCCAGGGGGACAGGGGTCGCCGGGGAGCTGTTTTTT	TRBJ2-2	16	TRBD1	TRBV12-3/TRBV12-4	few
CAWSIQLYEQYF	TGTGCCTGGAGTATACAGCTTTACGAGCAGTACTTC	TRBJ2-7	12	.	TRBV30	.
CASSPGPTYGYTF	TGCGCCAGCAGCCCGGGACCTACGTATGGCTACACCTTC	TRBJ1-2	13	.	TRBV5-1	.
CATRGEGGKFALF	TGTGCCACCAGGGGCGAAGGAGGGAAATTCGCCCTTTTT	TRBJ1-1	13	.	TRBV6-1	few